A single T cell receptor beta chain is shown here with its context. Antigen specificity is unknown. This sample stems from a study of T cell responses to AZD1222 COVID-19 vaccine. Germline CDR1 reads SQVTM; CDR2 reads ANQGSEA. The CDR3 is 16 amino acids. V gave up 7 bases and J gave up 2 bases, with 23 bases separating them. Whole-study findings and limits: In the spike-specific TCR repertoire, nearly half reportedly target unmutated variant regions.

The repertoire was sequenced with immunoSEQ multiplex PCR; TCRdb's copy has only in-frame clones and lacks some. This sample carries 140,000 to 150,000 clones, roughly nine tenths of them seen once, and the ten largest clones take about 1.3%. This clonotype was sampled from an adult in good health. The genes are TRBV29-1 and TRBJ1-2; possibly TRBD1 for D (5 bases). The sample consisted of peripheral blood, taken on day 0 of AZD1222 vaccination. The CDR3 nucleotides are TGCAGCGCTGGGGGAACCGGGGGTAACGAGAACTATGGCTACACCTTC. The encoded protein is CSAGGTGGNENYGYTF. Based on the CDR3 plus reference TRBV29-1 and TRBJ1-2, the full variable domain is SAVISQKPSRDICQRGTSLTIQCQVDSQVTMMFWYRQQPGQSLTLIATANQGSEATYESGFVIDKFPISRPNLTFSTLTVSNMSPEDSSIYLCSAGGTGGNENYGYTFGSGTRLTVV.